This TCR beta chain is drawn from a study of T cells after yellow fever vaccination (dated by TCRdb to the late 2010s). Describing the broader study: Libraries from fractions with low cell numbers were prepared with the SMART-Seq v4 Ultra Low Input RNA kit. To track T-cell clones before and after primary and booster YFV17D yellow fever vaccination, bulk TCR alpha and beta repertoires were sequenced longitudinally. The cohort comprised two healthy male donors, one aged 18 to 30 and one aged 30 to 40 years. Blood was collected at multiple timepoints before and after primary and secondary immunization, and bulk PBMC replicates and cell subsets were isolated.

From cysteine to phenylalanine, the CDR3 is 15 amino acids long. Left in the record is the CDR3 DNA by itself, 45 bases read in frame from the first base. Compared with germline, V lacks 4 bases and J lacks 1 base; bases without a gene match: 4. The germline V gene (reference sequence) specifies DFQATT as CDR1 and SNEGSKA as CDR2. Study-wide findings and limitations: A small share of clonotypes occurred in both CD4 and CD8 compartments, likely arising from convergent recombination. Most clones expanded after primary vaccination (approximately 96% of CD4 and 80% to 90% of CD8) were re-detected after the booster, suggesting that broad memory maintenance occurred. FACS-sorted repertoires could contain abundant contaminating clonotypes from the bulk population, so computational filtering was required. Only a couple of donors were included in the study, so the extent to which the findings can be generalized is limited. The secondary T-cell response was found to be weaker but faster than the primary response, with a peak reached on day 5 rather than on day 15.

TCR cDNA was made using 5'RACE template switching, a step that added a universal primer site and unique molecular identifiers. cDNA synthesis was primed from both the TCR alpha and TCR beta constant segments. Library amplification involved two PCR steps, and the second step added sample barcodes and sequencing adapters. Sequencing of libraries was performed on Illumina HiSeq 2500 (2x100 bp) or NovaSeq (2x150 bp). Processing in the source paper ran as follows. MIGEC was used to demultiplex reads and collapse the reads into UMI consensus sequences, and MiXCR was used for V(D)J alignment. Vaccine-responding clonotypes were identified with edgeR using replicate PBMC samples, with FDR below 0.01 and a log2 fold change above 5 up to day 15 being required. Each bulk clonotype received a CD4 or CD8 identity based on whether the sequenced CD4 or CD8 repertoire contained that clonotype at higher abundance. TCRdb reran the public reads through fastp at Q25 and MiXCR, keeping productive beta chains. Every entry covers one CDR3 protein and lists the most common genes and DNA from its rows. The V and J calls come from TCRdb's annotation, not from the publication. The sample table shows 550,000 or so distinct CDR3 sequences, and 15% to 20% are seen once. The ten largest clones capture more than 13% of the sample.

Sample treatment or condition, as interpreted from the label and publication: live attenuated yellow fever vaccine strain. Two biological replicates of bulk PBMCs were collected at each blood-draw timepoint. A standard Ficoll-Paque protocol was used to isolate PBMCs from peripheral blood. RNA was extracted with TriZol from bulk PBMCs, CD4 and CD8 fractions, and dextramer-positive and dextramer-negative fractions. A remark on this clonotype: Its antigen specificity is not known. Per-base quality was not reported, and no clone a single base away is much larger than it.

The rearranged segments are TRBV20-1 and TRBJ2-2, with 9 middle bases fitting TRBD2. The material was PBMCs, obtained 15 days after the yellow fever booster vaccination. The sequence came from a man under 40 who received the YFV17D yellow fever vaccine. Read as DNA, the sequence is TGCAGTGCTATGACTAGCGGAAAGAACACCGGGGAGCTGTTTTTT. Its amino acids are CSAMTSGKNTGELFF.